These 19 T cell receptor beta chains came from one sample sequenced in a study of shared clonotypes between healthy human individuals (TCRdb year 2020). Library prep was done by the immunoSEQ multiplex PCR assay. Imported from immuneACCESS, the table was reduced by TCRdb to in-frame sequences with V and J called. These copies leave out some clones; in studies compared against another copy, an unresolved V gene accounts for under half, and the cause of the remainder is not known. This sample is represented by under 2.5 million clones; around 92% of them were singletons. The ten largest make up around 0.4% of the sample. Sequencing was carried out using naive CD4+ T cells from PBMCs. The meaning of the sample's cell subset or site label: CD45RA+ positively selected. Receptor source: a man aged 18 to 29 in good health. Some clones in this sample may be carry-over from other donors' samples.

The genes are TRBV7-2 and TRBJ1-3; D call uncertain. The CDR3 spans 14 residues. Germline lookup yields CDR1 SGHTA and CDR2 FQGNSA. V was trimmed by 2 bases and J by 0 bases, leaving 5 bases between them. The CDR3 loop is CASSLLNSGNTIYF. CDR3 sequence (DNA): TGTGCCAGCAGCTTATTGAACTCTGGAAACACCATATATTTT. Complete variable domain (other parts from reference TRBV7-2 and TRBJ1-3): GAGVSQSPSNKVTEKGKDVELRCDPISGHTALYWYRQSLGQGLEFLIYFQGNSAPDKSGLPSDRFSAERTGGSVSTLTIQRTQQEDSAVYLCASSLLNSGNTIYFGEGSWLTVV.

V gene TRBV28 combines with J gene TRBJ1-4; perhaps TRBD1 as D (5 bases). The CDR3 extends over 15 amino acids. Deletions cut 2 bases from V and 5 bases from J, with 12 bases between. In germline, CDR1 is MDHEN, CDR2 SYDVKM. For the CDR3, the DNA is TGTGCCAGCAGTTTAACGGGACTTACCAATGAAAAACTGTTTTTT. Its protein is CASSLTGLTNEKLFF.

This clone has just a few counts. This sequence joins TRBV6-5 and TRBJ2-7, with TRBD1 identical over 10 bases. The J segment lost 5 bases and the V segment lost 5 bases, leaving 9 bases of the junction unmatched. Germline V lookup: CDR1 MNHEY, CDR2 SVGAGI. The CDR3 spans 15 residues. CDR3 sequence reads: CASSAPRTGGNEQYF. CDR3 in DNA: TGTGCCAGCAGTGCCCCAAGGACAGGGGGAAACGAGCAGTACTTC.

The chain links TRBV5-6 to TRBJ2-3; 7 positions match TRBD2. CDR3 length: 16 amino acids. Germline V gene lookup returns CDR1 SGHDT and CDR2 YYEEEE. V shed 4 bases and J 4 bases; nucleotides not matched to a gene: 12. The CDR3 region has the DNA TGTGCCAGCAGCGGAAGATTAGCGGGCCCCGCAGATACGCAGTATTTT. Translating gives CASSGRLAGPADTQYF.

This chain connects TRBV28 to TRBJ2-3; D not resolved. From germline, CDR1 is MDHEN and CDR2 SYDVKM. Trimming removed 4 bases at V and 8 bases at J, with 19 bases between. This CDR3 has 15 amino acids. CDR3 sequence (DNA): TGTGCCAGCAGTTCCGTGGGTTGGGCTTTGGGTACGCAGTATTTT. It encodes CASSSVGWALGTQYF. Full variable domain (rest looked up from reference TRBV28 and TRBJ2-3): DVKVTQSSRYLVKRTGEKVFLECVQDMDHENMFWYRQDPGLGLRLIYFSYDVKMKEKGDIPEGYSVSREKKERFSLILESASTNQTSMYLCASSSVGWALGTQYFGPGTRLTVL.

The chain is built from TRBV7-8 and TRBJ1-4; D gene uncertain. This CDR3 has 15 residues. V was cut by 0 bases and J by 8 bases, with 13 bases left in between. Per the germline V gene, CDR1 is SGHVS and CDR2 is FQNEAQ. CDR3 DNA sequence: TGTGCCAGCAGCTTAGCTCGGGCCAACTGGGAAAAACTGTTTTTT. This translates into CASSLARANWEKLFF.

This sequence joins TRBV4-1 and TRBJ2-1, with D possibly TRBD2 on 7 matching bases. This CDR3 contains 15 residues. The V gene lost 1 base and the J gene lost 13 bases, with 20 bases spanning the gap. Germline V gene sequence: CDR1 MGHRA, CDR2 YSYEKL. The CDR3: CASSQAGDGGQEQFF. CDR3 coding DNA: TGCGCCAGCAGCCAAGCAGGGGACGGGGGGCAGGAACAGTTCTTC.

The V call is TRBV28, the J call TRBJ2-2; a weak D match, TRBD1 (6 bases). V shed 6 bases and J shed 4 bases, with 18 bases lying between them. The CDR3 covers 16 residues. Germline values: CDR1 MDHEN, CDR2 SYDVKM. The CDR3 nucleotides are TGTGCCAGCAGCCCTGACAGGACACGGGGCACCGGGGAGCTGTTTTTT. Translating gives CASSPDRTRGTGELFF. Together with reference TRBV28 and TRBJ2-2, the CDR3 gives the full variable domain: DVKVTQSSRYLVKRTGEKVFLECVQDMDHENMFWYRQDPGLGLRLIYFSYDVKMKEKGDIPEGYSVSREKKERFSLILESASTNQTSMYLCASSPDRTRGTGELFFGEGSRLTVL.

On this clone: Other DNA sequences from this sample encode an identical CDR3 as well. This chain joins TRBV30 and TRBJ2-7; D may correspond to TRBD1 or TRBD2 (5 bases each). Germline V lookup: CDR1 GTSNPN, CDR2 SVGIG (reference sequence). The ends were cut back, 0 bases at V and 0 bases at J, with 6 bases in the middle. The CDR3 has 13 amino acids. This CDR3 is CAWSVGGSYEQYF. CDR3 nucleotides: TGTGCCTGGAGTGTTGGGGGCTCCTACGAGCAGTACTTC.

CDR3 region: CASSPRQGDRPFF. The CDR3 DNA is TGTGCCAGCTCACCAAGACAGGGGGATCGACCTTTCTTT. This sequence joins TRBV18 and TRBJ1-1; 9 bases map to TRBD1. Germline lookup yields CDR1 KGHSH and CDR2 LQKENI. This CDR3 region has 13 residues. The V and J ends lost 2 bases and 12 bases, in that order; junction bases with no gene match: 7.

V is TRBV25-1 and J is TRBJ2-1; D possibly matches TRBD1 or TRBD2 (5 bases each). The CDR3 extends over 12 amino acids. Trimming removed 6 bases from V and 8 bases from J, with 11 bases in between. Germline V gene data show CDR1 as MGHDK and CDR2 as SYGVNS. The CDR3 DNA reads as TGTGCCAGCAGGAGGGGCGTGGATGAGCAGTTCTTC. This codes for CASRRGVDEQFF.

CDR3 DNA sequence: TGCGCCAGCAGCTTGGGGGTGGTTTGGACCTACAATGAGCAGTTCTTC. It specifies CASSLGVVWTYNEQFF. V is TRBV5-1 and J is TRBJ2-1; D ambiguous. The CDR3 contains 16 residues. Germline CDR1 and CDR2: SGHRS and YFSETQ. The ends were cut back, 0 bases at V and 2 bases at J, with 12 bases in the middle.

The chain joins TRBV27 to TRBJ1-2; D unresolved. CDR1 is MNHEY and CDR2 is SMNVEV in the germline V gene (reference sequence). The CDR3 sequence is 12 residues long. V lost 8 bases to trimming and J lost 8 bases, with 15 bases between them. This chain's CDR3 is CASSGGVAGYTF. In DNA form, the CDR3 reads TGTGCCAGCTCGGGTGGGGTAGCGGGCTACACCTTC.

The chain combines TRBV10-2 with TRBJ2-7, with 8 bases aligning to TRBD1. V lost 0 bases to trimming and J lost 2 bases; unmatched junction nucleotides: 6. Per the germline V gene, CDR1 is WSHSY and CDR2 is SAAADI. The CDR3 runs to 16 residues. CDR3 DNA sequence: TGCGCCAGCAGTGAGTCGGGAACAGGGGGAGCCTACGAGCAGTACTTC. This gives the protein CASSESGTGGAYEQYF.

The chain is built from TRBV28 and TRBJ1-5; no clear D. The V end lost 8 bases, the J end lost 7 bases, and 27 bases lay between the germline ends. The germline gives CDR1 MDHEN, CDR2 SYDVKM. This CDR3 has 17 amino acids. CDR3 region: CASQESRREKQIQPQHF. CDR3 coding DNA: TGTGCCAGCCAAGAATCTAGACGGGAGAAACAAATCCAGCCCCAGCATTTT.

The chain joins TRBV4-3 to TRBJ2-1; D not certain. CDR1 and CDR2 (germline): LGHNA, YSLEER. Trimming stripped 0 bases from V and 8 bases from J, with 11 bases between. There are 14 residues in the CDR3. For the CDR3, the DNA is TGCGCCAGCAGCCAAGAATGGTACAGCGATGAGCAGTTCTTC. Protein product: CASSQEWYSDEQFF.

This clone was seen a handful of times. V gene TRBV5-1 combines with J gene TRBJ1-1; the D is unclear. The CDR3 loop spans 13 amino acids. Germline V gives CDR1 SGHRS, CDR2 YFSETQ. V was trimmed by 4 bases and J by 3 bases, leaving 10 bases between them. CDR3: CASSRRDHTEAFF. The CDR3, as DNA: TGCGCCAGCAGCCGGCGAGATCACACTGAAGCTTTCTTT.

The CDR3 DNA sequence: TGCGCCAGCAGGACAAGCGGGACGGGGAAGGGAGAGACCCAGTACTTC. Encoded protein: CASRTSGTGKGETQYF. J is TRBJ2-5 and V is TRBV5-1; 7 bases are a match to TRBD2. Per germline, CDR1 SGHRS and CDR2 YFSETQ. CDR3 length: 16 amino acids. V lost 5 bases to trimming and J lost 4 bases; unmatched junction nucleotides: 14.

The chain carries TRBV10-3 and TRBJ1-5; no firm D call. Germline-derived CDR1 and CDR2 are ENHRY and SYGVKD. The CDR3 consists of 14 residues. The V end was cut by 2 bases, the J end by 2 bases, with 7 bases between. The CDR3 here is CAISERDGNQPQHF. The DNA for the CDR3 is TGTGCCATCAGTGAGAGGGATGGCAATCAGCCCCAGCATTTT.